This record concerns one T cell receptor (beta chain) sequence. What it binds is not known. This sample was taken from a study of brain T cells in children with intractable seizures. The CDR3 has 12 residues. The germline V gene has CDR1 SEHNR and CDR2 FQNEAQ (reference sequence). The germline V and J ends were trimmed by 4 bases and 8 bases, with 9 bases remaining between them. The study's findings and limits: Absence of clones before surgery may stem from lower sequencing depth. Patients' HCMV serostatus was unknown; virus specificity rests on CDR3 similarity alone.

Clones were sequenced by immunoSEQ multiplex PCR, and TCRdb holds only the in-frame ones, with some missing. Of around 80,000 clones listed, about 90% are singletons. Sequencing was limited to surgery cases with top T cell transcript signatures in brain tissue. Patients received at least one anti-epileptic drug before surgery. The chain uses TRBV7-9 and TRBJ2-1; D is possibly TRBD1 or TRBD2 (5 bases each). Specimen: peripheral blood, collected at surgery. This clonotype was obtained from a girl aged 2 to 10 with Rasmussen encephalitis and intractable seizures. CDR3 in amino acids: CASSSMGDEQFF. CDR3 DNA sequence: TGTGCCAGCAGCTCTATGGGGGATGAGCAGTTCTTC. Full variable domain (missing parts from reference TRBV7-9 and TRBJ2-1): DTGVSQNPRHKITKRGQNVTFRCDPISEHNRLYWYRQTLGQGPEFLTYFQNEAQLEKSRLLSDRFSAERPKGSFSTLEIQRTEQGDSAMYLCASSSMGDEQFFGPGTRLTVL.